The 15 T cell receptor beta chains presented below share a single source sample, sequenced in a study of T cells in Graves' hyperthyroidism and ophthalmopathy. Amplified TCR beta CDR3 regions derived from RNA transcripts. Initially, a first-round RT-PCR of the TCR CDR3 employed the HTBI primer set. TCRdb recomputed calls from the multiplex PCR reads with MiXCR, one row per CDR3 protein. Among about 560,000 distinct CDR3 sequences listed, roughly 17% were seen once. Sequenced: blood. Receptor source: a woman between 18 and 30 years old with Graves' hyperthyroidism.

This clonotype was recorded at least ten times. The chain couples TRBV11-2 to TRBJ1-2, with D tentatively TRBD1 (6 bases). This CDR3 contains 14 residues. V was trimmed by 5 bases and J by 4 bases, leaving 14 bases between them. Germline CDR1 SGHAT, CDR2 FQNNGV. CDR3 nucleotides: TGTGCCAGCAGCCCCGGGGGGCAGTCCTATGGCTACACCTTC. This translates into CASSPGGQSYGYTF.

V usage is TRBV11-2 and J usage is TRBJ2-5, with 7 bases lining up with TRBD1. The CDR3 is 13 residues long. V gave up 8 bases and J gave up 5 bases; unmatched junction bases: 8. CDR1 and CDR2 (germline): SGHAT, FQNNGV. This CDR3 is CASGDRAAETQYF. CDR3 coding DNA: TGTGCCAGCGGAGACAGGGCAGCGGAGACCCAGTACTTC.

The CDR3 DNA sequence: TGTGCCAGTACCCCTAGCGGGTCTCCCAGCACAGATACGCAGTATTTT. It codes for CASTPSGSPSTDTQYF. This chain links TRBV19 with TRBJ2-3; 8 nucleotides align to TRBD2. Trimming took 7 bases from V and 0 from J; bases not matched to a gene: 9. This CDR3 has 16 amino acids. Germline V gene lookup returns CDR1 LNHDA and CDR2 SQIVND (reference sequence).

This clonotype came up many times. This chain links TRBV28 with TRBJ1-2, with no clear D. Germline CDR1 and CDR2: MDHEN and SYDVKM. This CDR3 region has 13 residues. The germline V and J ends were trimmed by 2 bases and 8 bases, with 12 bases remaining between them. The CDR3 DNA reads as TGTGCCAGCAGTTTAGGAGGGATCCAAGGCTACACCTTC. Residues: CASSLGGIQGYTF.

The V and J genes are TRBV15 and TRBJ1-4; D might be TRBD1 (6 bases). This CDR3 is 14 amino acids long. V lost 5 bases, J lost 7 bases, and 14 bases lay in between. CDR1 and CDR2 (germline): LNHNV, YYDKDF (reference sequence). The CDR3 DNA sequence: TGTGCCACCAGCCCCTGGGGAGGGGGTGAAAAACTGTTTTTT. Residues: CATSPWGGGEKLFF.

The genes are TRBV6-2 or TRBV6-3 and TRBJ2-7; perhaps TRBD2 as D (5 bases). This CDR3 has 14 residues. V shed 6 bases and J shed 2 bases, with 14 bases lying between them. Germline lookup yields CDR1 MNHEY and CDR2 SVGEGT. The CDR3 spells CASRNDGVAYEQYF. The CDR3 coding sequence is TGTGCCAGCAGAAACGACGGGGTAGCCTACGAGCAGTACTTC.

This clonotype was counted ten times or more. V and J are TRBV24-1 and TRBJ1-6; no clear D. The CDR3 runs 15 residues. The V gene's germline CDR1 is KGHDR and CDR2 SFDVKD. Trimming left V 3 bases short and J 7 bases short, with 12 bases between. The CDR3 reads CATSDHISPNSPLHF. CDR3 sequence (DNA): TGTGCCACCAGTGATCATATCTCCCCGAATTCACCCCTCCACTTT.

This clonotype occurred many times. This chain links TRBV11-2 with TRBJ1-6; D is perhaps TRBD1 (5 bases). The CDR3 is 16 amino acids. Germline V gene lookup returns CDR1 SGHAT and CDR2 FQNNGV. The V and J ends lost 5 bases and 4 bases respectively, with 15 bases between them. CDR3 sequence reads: CASSRQDGGYNSPLHF. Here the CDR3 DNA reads TGTGCCAGCAGCCGCCAGGACGGGGGATATAATTCACCCCTCCACTTT.

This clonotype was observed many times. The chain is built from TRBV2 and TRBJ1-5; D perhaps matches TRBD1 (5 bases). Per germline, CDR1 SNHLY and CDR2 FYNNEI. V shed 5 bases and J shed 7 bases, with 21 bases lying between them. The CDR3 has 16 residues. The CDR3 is CASSWGFTGIHQPQHF. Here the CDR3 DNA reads TGTGCCAGCAGTTGGGGTTTTACAGGTATCCACCAGCCCCAGCATTTT.

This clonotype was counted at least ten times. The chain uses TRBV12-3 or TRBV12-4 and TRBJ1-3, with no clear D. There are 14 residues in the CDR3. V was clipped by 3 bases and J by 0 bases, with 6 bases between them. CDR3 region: CASSLIDSGNTIYF. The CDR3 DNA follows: TGTGCCAGCAGTTTGATAGACTCTGGAAACACCATATATTTT.

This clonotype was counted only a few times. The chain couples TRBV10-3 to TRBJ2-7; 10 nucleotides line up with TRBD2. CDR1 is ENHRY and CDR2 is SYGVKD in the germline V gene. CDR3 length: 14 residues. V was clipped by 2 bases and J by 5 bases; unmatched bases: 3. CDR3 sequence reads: CAISELAGVDEQYF. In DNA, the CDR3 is TGTGCCATCAGTGAGCTAGCGGGAGTGGACGAGCAGTACTTC.

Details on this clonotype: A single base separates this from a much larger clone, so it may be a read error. The CDR3 sequence: CTSSLRLAEYNEQFF. Written as DNA, the CDR3 is TGTACCAGCAGCTTGCGACTAGCGGAATACAATGAGCAGTTCTTC. The rearrangement joins TRBV11-2 to TRBJ2-1, with 9 bases aligning to TRBD2. This CDR3 is built from 15 residues. In germline, CDR1 is SGHAT, CDR2 FQNNGV.

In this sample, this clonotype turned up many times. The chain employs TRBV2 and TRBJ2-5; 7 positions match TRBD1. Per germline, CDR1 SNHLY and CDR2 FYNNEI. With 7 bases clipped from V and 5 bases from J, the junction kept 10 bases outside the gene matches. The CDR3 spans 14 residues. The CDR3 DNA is TGTGCCAGCACCCCCGACAGGGTAGCGGAGACCCAGTACTTC. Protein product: CASTPDRVAETQYF.

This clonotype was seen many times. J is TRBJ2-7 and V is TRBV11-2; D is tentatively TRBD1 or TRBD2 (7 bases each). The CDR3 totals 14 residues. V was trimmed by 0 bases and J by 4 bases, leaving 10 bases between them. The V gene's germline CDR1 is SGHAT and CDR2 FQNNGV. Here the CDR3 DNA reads TGTGCCAGCAGCTTAGACAGGGGGGGGTACGAGCAGTACTTC. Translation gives CASSLDRGGYEQYF.

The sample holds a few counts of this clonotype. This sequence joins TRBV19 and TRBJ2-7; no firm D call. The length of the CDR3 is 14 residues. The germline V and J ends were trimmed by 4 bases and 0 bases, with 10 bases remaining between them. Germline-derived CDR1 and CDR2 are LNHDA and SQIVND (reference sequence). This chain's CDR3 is CASSTRRSSYEQYF. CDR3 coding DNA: TGTGCCAGTAGTACCAGGAGAAGCTCCTACGAGCAGTACTTC.